The following is a TCR beta chain sequence with its context. What it binds is not known. The data belong to a study of cytomegalovirus exposure and HLA in healthy donors. Sequencing used immunoSEQ multiplex PCR; TCRdb keeps in-frame clones, though not all of them. This sample carries roughly 330,000 clones, approximately 90% of them seen once, and the ten largest clones take 1% to 1.5%. The donors were part of the roughly 120-subject validation cohort, which stood apart from the roughly 730-subject first cohort. General study results and limits: The TCR clusters that emerged in the first cohort tended, a later analysis found, to co-occur in the 120 validation repertoires. For most TCR sequences rarity was the rule, although some public TCRs occurred in many donors. Per published reports, the classifier diagnosed cytomegalovirus status with high specificity and sensitivity.

Sample: PBMCs. The clonotype originates from a woman aged 25 to 39 in good health and CMV-seropositive.

The CDR3 region is CASSLGGSGVRSYEQYF. CDR3 nucleotides: TGTGCCAGCAGCCTGGGGGGTAGCGGAGTGCGAAGCTACGAGCAGTACTTC. The chain combines TRBV13 with TRBJ2-7; D possibly corresponds to TRBD2 (6 bases). This CDR3 has 17 residues. CDR1 PRHDT and CDR2 FYEKMQ come from the germline V gene (reference sequence). Trimming cost V 5 bases and J 3 bases, with 23 bases left between them.